This T cell receptor beta chain was recovered during a study of PD-1 and CTLA-4 blockade in melanoma. Clones were read by immunoSEQ multiplex PCR, and TCRdb kept only the in-frame ones, dropping some. The top ten clones hold about 7.2% of a sample with 20,000 to 25,000 clones, around 89% of them seen once. This CDR3 is 14 amino acids long. V lost 6 bases and J lost 4; bases outside the gene matches: 6. CDR1 and CDR2 (germline): MNHEY, SMNVEV (reference sequence). The chain joins TRBV27 to TRBJ1-5; 7 bases map to TRBD1. The clonotype was recovered from a human donor with melanoma. Sequences were derived from CD8+ T cells from peripheral blood, sampled before anti-PD-1 treatment. The CDR3 loop is CASRAGQRNQPQHF. The CDR3 nucleotides read TGTGCCAGCAGAGCGGGACAGAGAAATCAGCCCCAGCATTTT.